The 16 T cell receptor beta chains in this list originate from one sample, sequenced in a study of regulatory dendritic cells for organ transplantation. TCRdb keeps only in-frame clones here, not all; method: immunoSEQ multiplex PCR. The table lists approximately 35,000 clones, approximately 88% of them singletons. The source material was naive CD4+ T cells from blood. Stated subset: CD45RA+ naive T cells. The receptors shown here come from a human donor in good health.

The chain has TRBV6-5 and TRBJ2-7, with D possibly matching TRBD1 (6 bases). This CDR3 region has 13 residues. CDR1 and CDR2 from the germline V gene are MNHEY and SVGAGI. With 8 bases removed from V and 4 bases from J, the gap between germline ends came to 15 bases. CDR3 sequence reads: CASARDKRYEQYF. CDR3 in DNA: TGTGCCAGCGCTCGGGACAAAAGATACGAGCAGTACTTC.

This clone came up once. The genes are TRBV15 and TRBJ2-3; 10 bases are shared with TRBD2. The V gene end was trimmed by 1 base and the J gene end by 6 bases; junction bases not matched to a gene: 7. The CDR3 runs to 16 residues. Germline V gene sequence: CDR1 LNHNV, CDR2 YYDKDF (reference sequence). The CDR3 DNA reads as TGTGCCACCAGCAGAGGAGCGGGAGGGCCCCCGGATACGCAGTATTTT. This translates into CATSRGAGGPPDTQYF.

This chain joins TRBV4-3 and TRBJ2-5, with no clear D. The CDR3 sequence is 14 residues long. Germline CDR1 is LGHNA and CDR2 is YSLEER. V lost 4 bases and J lost 4, with 13 bases in between. CDR3 region: CASSLSWAGETQYF. In DNA, the CDR3 is TGCGCCAGCAGCCTCTCGTGGGCCGGAGAGACCCAGTACTTC.

Only a few counts were recorded for this clone. The rearrangement uses TRBV30 and TRBJ1-1; D is ambiguous. The germline V gene encodes CDR1 GTSNPN and CDR2 SVGIG (reference sequence). V dropped 8 bases and J dropped 5 bases, with 12 bases sitting between them. The CDR3 runs 11 residues. The CDR3 is CAAIMGTEAFF. The DNA for the CDR3 is TGTGCCGCCATAATGGGGACTGAAGCTTTCTTT.

The rearrangement joins TRBV30 to TRBJ2-3; no firm D call. The CDR3 has 17 residues. V was pared by 0 bases and J by 4 bases, with 20 bases between. Germline CDR1 and CDR2: GTSNPN and SVGIG (reference sequence). CDR3 protein: CAWSVIKVYGVADTQYF. The CDR3 DNA is TGTGCCTGGAGTGTAATTAAGGTGTACGGTGTCGCAGATACGCAGTATTTT.

The chain recombines TRBV4-1 with TRBJ1-2; TRBD1 aligns across 7 bases. The CDR3 spans 19 residues. The J segment lost 2 bases and the V segment lost 3 bases, leaving 18 bases of the junction unmatched. The germline CDR1 and CDR2 sequences are MGHRA and YSYEKL. The CDR3 coding sequence is TGCGCCAGCAGCCACAAGACAGGGCAAGCCTCAAGGGTGAACTATGGCTACACCTTC. Translating it yields CASSHKTGQASRVNYGYTF.

The V gene is TRBV19, the J gene TRBJ2-1, with 11 nucleotides matching TRBD2. The germline CDR1 and CDR2 sequences are LNHDA and SQIVND (reference sequence). The trim removed 8 bases at V and 7 bases at J, leaving 13 bases unmatched. The CDR3 is 16 amino acids. CDR3 in amino acids: CASGRPKTSGINEQFF. DNA for the CDR3: TGTGCCAGTGGCCGACCGAAGACTAGCGGGATAAATGAGCAGTTCTTC.

This clone is a singleton in its sample. The V gene is TRBV7-9, the J gene TRBJ2-2; 9 bases align to TRBD1. The CDR3 length is 19 residues. Germline loops: CDR1 SEHNR, CDR2 FQNEAQ (reference sequence). J lost 0 bases, V lost 6 bases, and 14 bases had no gene match. The CDR3 region has the DNA TGTGCCAGCAGTCGTCCGGGACAGGGTGATAGGGCGAACACCGGGGAGCTGTTTTTT. This codes for CASSRPGQGDRANTGELFF.

In regard to this clone: One junction end disagrees with the germline gene, perhaps due to a read error. This chain uses TRBV7-9 with TRBJ2-1; TRBD2 is a possible D gene (5 bases). The CDR3 has 14 residues. Germline V gene sequence: CDR1 SEHNR, CDR2 FQNEAQ (reference sequence). In DNA, the CDR3 is TGTGCCAGCAGTTTAGGCAGCGGCTACAATGAGCAGTTCTTC. Translation: CASSLGSGYNEQFF.

This chain links TRBV28 with TRBJ1-2, with no clear D. Germline CDR1 and CDR2: MDHEN and SYDVKM. V shed 2 bases and J shed 4 bases, with 5 bases lying between them. The CDR3 spans 12 residues. CDR3 region: CASSLGRYGYTF. The DNA of the CDR3 is TGTGCCAGCAGTTTAGGTCGCTATGGCTACACCTTC.

This clone came up a few times. The J gene is TRBJ1-5, the V gene TRBV30; TRBD1 is a possible D gene (6 bases). The CDR3 totals 15 residues. Germline assignment: CDR1 GTSNPN and CDR2 SVGIG (reference sequence). Trimming cost V 0 bases and J 4 bases, with 13 bases left between them. The DNA of the CDR3 is TGTGCCTGGAGTGTTGGGGGCAATTCAAATCAGCCCCAGCATTTT. It specifies CAWSVGGNSNQPQHF.

This chain joins TRBV18 and TRBJ2-5; TRBD2 matches 8 bases. V gave up 5 bases and J gave up 7 bases; unmatched junction bases: 12. CDR3 size: 15 residues. Germline values: CDR1 KGHSH, CDR2 LQKENI. In nucleotides, the CDR3 is TGTGCCAGCTCAGAGACGGGAGGGGCCCTCGGGACCCAGTACTTC. Translating it yields CASSETGGALGTQYF. Combining the CDR3 with reference TRBV18 and TRBJ2-5 gives the whole variable domain NAGVMQNPRHLVRRRGQEARLRCSPMKGHSHVYWYRQLPEEGLKFMVYLQKENIIDESGMPKERFSAEFPKEGPSILRIQQVVRGDSAAYFCASSETGGALGTQYFGPGTRLLVL.

The J gene is TRBJ1-1, the V gene TRBV25-1, with 9 bases fitting TRBD1. The CDR3 is 13 residues long. The V gene end was trimmed by 7 bases and the J gene end by 6 bases; junction bases not matched to a gene: 6. Germline values: CDR1 MGHDK, CDR2 SYGVNS. Written as DNA, the CDR3 is TGTGCCAGCAAGGGACAGGGTGAGGCTGAAGCTTTCTTT. Its translation: CASKGQGEAEAFF.

This clone was seen only once. The chain employs TRBV5-1 and TRBJ2-5; the D gene is possibly TRBD2 (6 bases). The CDR3 is 11 amino acids. The germline V gene encodes CDR1 SGHRS and CDR2 YFSETQ. Trimming left V 4 bases short and J 5 bases short, with 6 bases between. The CDR3 here is CASSGGETQYF. Written as DNA, the CDR3 is TGCGCCAGCAGCGGGGGGGAGACCCAGTACTTC.

This sequence joins TRBV29-1 and TRBJ2-2; D may be TRBD2 (6 bases). The germline gives CDR1 SQVTM, CDR2 ANQGSEA. Trimming removed 7 bases from V and 3 bases from J, with 9 bases in between. The CDR3 extends over 12 amino acids. CDR3 region: CSGQRDTGELFF. DNA of the CDR3: TGCAGCGGACAGCGGGACACCGGGGAGCTGTTTTTT.

This chain joins TRBV7-9 and TRBJ1-4; D unresolved. CDR1 is SEHNR, CDR2 FQNEAQ, per germline (reference sequence). The CDR3 consists of 16 residues. With 1 base removed from V and 4 bases from J, the gap between germline ends came to 13 bases. CDR3: CASSLVRGWGNEKLFF. CDR3 nucleotides: TGTGCCAGCAGCTTAGTTCGAGGCTGGGGTAATGAAAAACTGTTTTTT.